This TCR beta chain was documented in a study of shared clonotypes between healthy human individuals. Study-wide findings and caveats: Shared across a few donors were about 4.8% of the naive CD4 clonotypes.

CD45RO-negative, CCR7-positively selected cells formed the naive CD8 fraction, excluding terminally differentiated effector memory CD45RA+ cells. Several immunoSEQ plates received, in even portions, the genomic DNA of each subset. Data came from immunoSEQ multiplex PCR; TCRdb stores just in-frame clones and leaves some out. The repertoire has about 600,000 clones, 98% of them found once; the top ten carry more than 0.3%. The germline V and J ends were trimmed by 3 bases and 0 bases, with 9 bases remaining between them. The CDR3 is 14 residues long. The germline V gene has CDR1 SQVTM and CDR2 ANQGSEA. Turning to this clone: Its antigen is currently unknown.

The origin of this receptor is a man aged 25-45 years in good health. The sequenced material came from naive CD8+ T cells sorted from blood. The gene calls are TRBV29-1 and TRBJ2-1, with D unresolved. The CDR3 nucleotides are TGCAGCGTTGATTTTAGGGACTCCTACAATGAGCAGTTCTTC. Protein product: CSVDFRDSYNEQFF.